Below, one T cell receptor beta chain is given with its context. This clone has a handful of counts. No antigen is known for it. The input lacks base qualities; no much larger clone sits a single base away. The source of the sample is a study of OX40 agonist ivuxolimab in advanced cancers. Concerning the study at large: Ivuxolimab, which targeted the costimulatory receptor OX40 (CD134), was an agonistic, fully human IgG2 monoclonal antibody. Intravenous ivuxolimab was administered to patients every 2 weeks at six dose levels: 0.01, 0.1, 0.3, 1.5, 3 and 10 mg/kg. Of the approximately 50 dose-escalation patients, hepatocellular carcinoma was present in approximately 20, melanoma in about 15, renal cell carcinoma in 9 and head and neck cancer in 9. A male proportion of about 79% and a mean age of about 60 years, ranging from 23 to 79, were recorded for the dose-escalation cohort. Prior anti-PD-1, anti-PD-L1 or anti-CTLA-4 therapy was permitted, and approximately 40% of dose-escalation patients had received checkpoint inhibitors. Partial responses were achieved by three dose-escalation patients, of whom one had hepatocellular carcinoma and two had cutaneous melanoma. The purpose of peripheral TCRbeta sequencing was to test whether ivuxolimab changed TCR sequence diversity and led to clonal T-cell expansion. The paper describes the monotherapy dose-escalation part (N = 52 patients) of the phase I trial of ivuxolimab. What the authors observed across the whole study: After ivuxolimab, expanded clones were on average more numerous among CD8+ T cells than among CD4+ T cells. At doses of 0.1 to 3.0 mg/kg, clonal expansion of both CD4+ and CD8+ T cells in blood was seen between baseline and week 6. Which antigens the clonally expanded peripheral T cells were specific for was not determined. Low levels of normalized T-cell clonal expansion were also seen in some patients who did not respond. Partial responders in the 0.1-3.0 mg/kg groups had among the lowest normalized peripheral clonal expansion, especially among CD8+ T cells.

The trial excluded patients who had a history of autoimmune disease or were on systemic immunosuppression. In every dose cohort, peripheral blood was drawn for TCR sequencing at baseline, cycle 4 day 1, and cycle 7 day 1. The samples were taken from a phase I, first-in-human, multicenter, open-label dose-escalation trial of ivuxolimab. Adults with locally advanced or metastatic melanoma, renal cell carcinoma, hepatocellular carcinoma or head and neck squamous cell carcinoma were enrolled in the trial. Before TCR sequencing, CD4+ T cells and CD8+ T cells were sorted from peripheral blood as separate populations. Genomic DNA was isolated from the sorted cells so that the TCRbeta CDR3 region could be sequenced. The immunoSEQ Assay was used for sequencing of TCRbeta CDR3 regions. This is the immuneACCESS table as TCRdb keeps it, with only in-frame sequences that have V and J called. A part of the clones is gone; compared with another copy, unresolved V genes explain less than half, and the rest is unexplained. Here the sample has tens of thousands of clones; about 88% occur a single time. Under 1.1% of the sample goes to the ten largest clones.

The CDR3, from cysteine to phenylalanine, totals 16 residues. Only the CDR3 part of the read is kept: 48 bases, read in frame from the first base. Trimming costs V 1 base and J 2 bases, and their ends lie 15 bases apart. CDR1 is given as LNHDA and CDR2 as SQIVND, both from the germline V gene (reference sequence). The sequence was obtained from an adult with an advanced solid tumor such as melanoma, head and neck, liver or kidney cancer. This receptor chain uses TRBV19 and TRBJ2-7, with TRBD2 tentatively as D gene (5 bases match). The source material was CD4+ or CD8+ T cells sorted from blood, sampled in a trial of the OX40 agonist ivuxolimab. The nucleotide sequence is TGTGCCAGTAGTATAGGCGGGCCGACCTTACCCTACGAGCAGTACTTC. Translated, it gives CASSIGGPTLPYEQYF.